This T cell receptor beta chain appears in the sequencing data of a study of a mutant IDH1 vaccine in newly diagnosed glioma. For the study at large: Previous care, which was radiotherapy, temozolomide, or both, most often involved both.

Measured with immunoSEQ multiplex PCR; TCRdb has only the in-frame clones, and not every one. The profile covers 24,000 or so clones, with roughly 93% appearing a single time and 0.95% to 1.5% taken by the ten largest. The CDR3 has 15 amino acids. V dropped 1 base and J dropped 9; count of bases not matched to a gene: 6. Germline CDR1 and CDR2: MGHRA and YSYEKL. Time point specified: baseline, week 1 (first vaccination visit). Treatment defined: pre-vaccination baseline after standard-of-care therapy. V gene TRBV4-1 combines with J gene TRBJ1-2; TRBD1 matches at 12 bases. This clonotype was obtained from a man aged 40-49 years with glioma. The material sequenced was PBMCs, taken from a glioma patient treated with radiotherapy, temozolomide or both. The CDR3 here is CASSQAGTGGRSYTF. The DNA for the CDR3 is TGCGCCAGCAGCCAAGCCGGGACAGGGGGCAGAAGCTACACCTTC.